These T cell receptor beta chains were read from a single sample in a study of somatic mutations in cytotoxic T cells in rheumatoid arthritis. The protocol was immunoSEQ multiplex PCR, while the TCRdb copy is restricted to in-frame clones and leaves out a portion. The table has around 20,000 clones, about 65% seen once; the top ten hold 15% to 20%. Sequenced sample: CD8+ T cells sorted from blood. All receptors come from an adult with rheumatoid arthritis. The CDR3 runs from the conserved cysteine through the conserved F or W. D genes are given only for firm matches. Size is stated for part of the rows, as once, few or many counts, or as a class when the clone is expanded.

CDR3 DNA: TGTGCCAGCAGTTACTCCTCGACGTACGAGCAGTACTTC
CDR3 protein: CASSYSSTYEQYF
D gene: NA
V gene: TRBV6-5
clone size: few
J gene: TRBJ2-7

CDR3 DNA: TGCGCCAGCAGCCAATCCAGCTCCTACAATGAGCAGTTCTTC
CDR3 protein: CASSQSSSYNEQFF
D gene: NA
V gene: TRBV4-3
clone size: once
J gene: TRBJ2-1

CDR3 DNA: TGTGCCAGCATTAAGGGGAGCTCCTATAATTCACCCCTCCACTTT
CDR3 protein: CASIKGSSYNSPLHF
D gene: NA
V gene: TRBV2
clone size: NA
J gene: TRBJ1-6

CDR3 DNA: TGTGCCATCAGTGAGAAGACAGGCGCTATTTTTATGGAGCAGTACTTC
CDR3 protein: CAISEKTGAIFMEQYF
D gene: NA
V gene: TRBV10-3
clone size: NA
J gene: TRBJ2-7

CDR3 DNA: TGTGCCAGCAGCCCCGCGAAAGGGCGAAGCACCGGGGAGCTGTTTTTT
CDR3 protein: CASSPAKGRSTGELFF
D gene: NA
V gene: TRBV11-2
clone size: NA
J gene: TRBJ2-2

CDR3 DNA: TGTGCCAGCGGGGATAGGGAGCAGTACTTC
CDR3 protein: CASGDREQYF
D gene: NA
V gene: TRBV5-5
clone size: NA
J gene: TRBJ2-7

CDR3 DNA: TGTGCCTGGATCCCGACAGGAAACTATGGCTACACCTTC
CDR3 protein: CAWIPTGNYGYTF
D gene: NA
V gene: TRBV30
clone size: NA
J gene: TRBJ1-2

CDR3 DNA: TGTGCCAGCAGCCTGGGGACAGACCCTGGGTATAATTCACCCCTCCACTTT
CDR3 protein: CASSLGTDPGYNSPLHF
D gene: TRBD1
V gene: TRBV7-9
clone size: NA
J gene: TRBJ1-6

CDR3 DNA: TGTGCCAGCAGGGAACCGACAGATAATGAAAAACTGTTTTTT
CDR3 protein: CASREPTDNEKLFF
D gene: NA
V gene: TRBV2
clone size: NA
J gene: TRBJ1-4

CDR3 DNA: TGTGCCAGCAGCTTGGGACAGGGCTTAGCTTTCTTT
CDR3 protein: CASSLGQGLAFF
D gene: TRBD1
V gene: TRBV5-4
clone size: few
J gene: TRBJ1-1

CDR3 DNA: TGTGCCAGCAGTTGGACGGGGAACACTGAAGCTTTCTTT
CDR3 protein: CASSWTGNTEAFF
D gene: NA
V gene: TRBV14
clone size: NA
J gene: TRBJ1-1

CDR3 DNA: TGTGCCAGTACCGCCGGTCTACCCTACGAGCAGTACTTC
CDR3 protein: CASTAGLPYEQYF
D gene: NA
V gene: TRBV19
clone size: few
J gene: TRBJ2-7

CDR3 DNA: TGTGCCAGCAGCCAACAATTAGCAACGAACACCGGGGAGCTGTTTTTT
CDR3 protein: CASSQQLATNTGELFF
D gene: NA
V gene: TRBV4-2
clone size: NA
J gene: TRBJ2-2

CDR3 DNA: TGTGCCAGCAGCTTCCTGGGGACCTTACACAATGAGCAGTTCTTC
CDR3 protein: CASSFLGTLHNEQFF
D gene: NA
V gene: TRBV5-6
clone size: NA
J gene: TRBJ2-1

CDR3 DNA: TGTGCCAGCAGTACCACAGGGTTTACTGGGGCCAACGTCCTGACTTTC
CDR3 protein: CASSTTGFTGANVLTF
D gene: NA
V gene: TRBV27
clone size: NA
J gene: TRBJ2-6

CDR3 DNA: TGCGCCAGCAGCGAGTCCCGGGACTCCTATTACGAGCAGTACTTC
CDR3 protein: CASSESRDSYYEQYF
D gene: NA
V gene: TRBV10-1
clone size: NA
J gene: TRBJ2-7

CDR3 DNA: TGCGCCAGCAGCCAACACCTGACAGGAAACGATGAAAAACTGTTTTTT
CDR3 protein: CASSQHLTGNDEKLFF
D gene: NA
V gene: TRBV4-3
clone size: few
J gene: TRBJ1-4

CDR3 DNA: TGTGCCAGCATCTTGGGGGGGAGGGAGCAGGGAGAGACCCAGTACTTC
CDR3 protein: CASILGGREQGETQYF
D gene: TRBD2
V gene: TRBV7-8
clone size: once
J gene: TRBJ2-5

CDR3 DNA: TGTGCCAGCAGTTTATCCCCCCACGAGCAGTACTTC
CDR3 protein: CASSLSPHEQYF
D gene: NA
V gene: TRBV27
clone size: NA
J gene: TRBJ2-7

CDR3 DNA: TGTGCCAGCAGTTACTTCTCGGGGACTCCAGATACGCAGTATTTT
CDR3 protein: CASSYFSGTPDTQYF
D gene: NA
V gene: TRBV6-5
clone size: NA
J gene: TRBJ2-3

CDR3 DNA: TGTGCCAGTAGTATAGGAACTTATACAGATACGCAGTATTTT
CDR3 protein: CASSIGTYTDTQYF
D gene: NA
V gene: TRBV19
clone size: NA
J gene: TRBJ2-3

CDR3 DNA: TGTGCCAGCAGCCATCCTTTTGGGACAGATACGCAGTATTTT
CDR3 protein: CASSHPFGTDTQYF
D gene: NA
V gene: TRBV6-5
clone size: NA
J gene: TRBJ2-3

CDR3 DNA: TGTGCCAGCAGCTTCGACCCGTTAGCTGAGCAGTACTTC
CDR3 protein: CASSFDPLAEQYF
D gene: NA
V gene: TRBV7-6
clone size: NA
J gene: TRBJ2-7

CDR3 DNA: TGCGCCAGCAGCCAAGATCGGACGAACACTGAAGCTTTCTTT
CDR3 protein: CASSQDRTNTEAFF
D gene: NA
V gene: TRBV4-1
clone size: NA
J gene: TRBJ1-1

CDR3 DNA: TGCGCCAGCAGCCCCTCTAGCGGGGGGCGCTACGAGCAGTACTTC
CDR3 protein: CASSPSSGGRYEQYF
D gene: TRBD2
V gene: TRBV4-3
clone size: NA
J gene: TRBJ2-7

CDR3 DNA: TGTGCCACCAGCAGAGATATCTTCACTAGTCGGGAGACCCAGTACTTC
CDR3 protein: CATSRDIFTSRETQYF
D gene: NA
V gene: TRBV15
clone size: NA
J gene: TRBJ2-5

CDR3 DNA: TGCAGTGCCACCACAGGGGGTGAGCAGTTCTTC
CDR3 protein: CSATTGGEQFF
D gene: TRBD1
V gene: TRBV20-1
clone size: NA
J gene: TRBJ2-1

CDR3 DNA: TGTGCCAGCAGCTTAGGGGCAGCGGGGGGGCCTAGGGAGACCCAGTACTTC
CDR3 protein: CASSLGAAGGPRETQYF
D gene: TRBD2
V gene: TRBV11-3
clone size: NA
J gene: TRBJ2-5

CDR3 DNA: TGTGCCAGTAGTACTTCCAACTACGAGCAGTACTTC
CDR3 protein: CASSTSNYEQYF
D gene: NA
V gene: TRBV19
clone size: NA
J gene: TRBJ2-7

CDR3 DNA: TGTGCCAGCAGCCCCCGAGACAGGGGGCGATCACCCCTCCACTTT
CDR3 protein: CASSPRDRGRSPLHF
D gene: TRBD1
V gene: TRBV5-6
clone size: once
J gene: TRBJ1-6

CDR3 DNA: TGTGCCAGCAGCTCCCCTATTTTCACAGATACGCAGTATTTT
CDR3 protein: CASSSPIFTDTQYF
D gene: NA
V gene: TRBV5-6
clone size: NA
J gene: TRBJ2-3

CDR3 DNA: TGCGCCAGCAGCCAAGAGGACAGGGGAGGCTCCTACGAGCAGTACTTC
CDR3 protein: CASSQEDRGGSYEQYF
D gene: TRBD1
V gene: TRBV4-3
clone size: NA
J gene: TRBJ2-7

CDR3 DNA: TGTGCCAGCAGCGAAGCGGGGGCAACCTACGAGCAGTACTTC
CDR3 protein: CASSEAGATYEQYF
D gene: TRBD2
V gene: TRBV9
clone size: NA
J gene: TRBJ2-7

CDR3 DNA: TGTGCCAGCAGTGGCTTTCGGGACACCATGTCCGAGACCCAGTACTTC
CDR3 protein: CASSGFRDTMSETQYF
D gene: NA
V gene: TRBV27
clone size: NA
J gene: TRBJ2-5

CDR3 DNA: TGTGCCAGCAGCCACGGGACAGGGAAAGAGACCCAGTACTTC
CDR3 protein: CASSHGTGKETQYF
D gene: TRBD1
V gene: TRBV5-4
clone size: NA
J gene: TRBJ2-5

CDR3 DNA: TGTGCCAGCAGCTTAGGCGGGAACACTGAAGCTTTCTTT
CDR3 protein: CASSLGGNTEAFF
D gene: NA
V gene: TRBV11-3
clone size: NA
J gene: TRBJ1-1

CDR3 DNA: TGCGCCAGCAGGGGGACCATGAACACTGAAGCTTTCTTT
CDR3 protein: CASRGTMNTEAFF
D gene: NA
V gene: TRBV5-1
clone size: NA
J gene: TRBJ1-1

CDR3 DNA: TGTGCCAGCAGCCAGGGCTGGGGGGGCCACTTCCAAGAGACCCAGTACTTC
CDR3 protein: CASSQGWGGHFQETQYF
D gene: NA
V gene: TRBV7-9
clone size: NA
J gene: TRBJ2-5

CDR3 DNA: TGTGCCAGCAGCCGGACAGATTACGAGCAGTACTTC
CDR3 protein: CASSRTDYEQYF
D gene: NA
V gene: TRBV5-8
clone size: NA
J gene: TRBJ2-7

CDR3 DNA: TGTGCCAGCAGATACAGGGTCAACACTGAAGCTTTCTTT
CDR3 protein: CASRYRVNTEAFF
D gene: NA
V gene: TRBV2
clone size: once
J gene: TRBJ1-1

CDR3 DNA: TGTGCCAGCAGCTACCCCGGGGCACCCACTCAGGATCACTTC
CDR3 protein: CASSYPGAPTQDHF
D gene: NA
V gene: TRBV7-9
clone size: NA
J gene: TRBJ2-7

CDR3 DNA: TGCGCCAGCAGCCAATCTGGGGACTTCCCTGAAGCTTTCTTT
CDR3 protein: CASSQSGDFPEAFF
D gene: NA
V gene: TRBV4-3
clone size: few
J gene: TRBJ1-1

CDR3 DNA: TGTGCCAGCAGTTTAGGACAGGGCAATCAGCCCCAGCATTTT
CDR3 protein: CASSLGQGNQPQHF
D gene: TRBD1
V gene: TRBV28
clone size: medium-sized
J gene: TRBJ1-5

CDR3 DNA: TGTGCCAGTAGTATTGGGACAGGGAGGAATGAGCAGTTCTTC
CDR3 protein: CASSIGTGRNEQFF
D gene: TRBD1
V gene: TRBV19
clone size: NA
J gene: TRBJ2-1

CDR3 DNA: TGCGCCAGCAGCCGGACACCCTCCTACGAGCAGTACTTC
CDR3 protein: CASSRTPSYEQYF
D gene: NA
V gene: TRBV4-1
clone size: NA
J gene: TRBJ2-7

CDR3 DNA: TGTGCCAGCAGCTTCAGGGAAAACTTTTGGAACACTGAAGCTTTCTTT
CDR3 protein: CASSFRENFWNTEAFF
D gene: NA
V gene: TRBV5-6
clone size: NA
J gene: TRBJ1-1

CDR3 DNA: TGCAGTGCTAGAGAGATGGGAACGCAGTACTTC
CDR3 protein: CSAREMGTQYF
D gene: NA
V gene: TRBV20-1
clone size: NA
J gene: TRBJ2-7

CDR3 DNA: TGTGCCAGTAGTGGACAGACAGATACGCAGTATTTT
CDR3 protein: CASSGQTDTQYF
D gene: NA
V gene: TRBV19
clone size: NA
J gene: TRBJ2-3

CDR3 DNA: TGTGCCAGCAGCTTTTTTGCCTCTGGAAACACCATATATTTT
CDR3 protein: CASSFFASGNTIYF
D gene: NA
V gene: TRBV7-6
clone size: NA
J gene: TRBJ1-3

CDR3 DNA: TGTGCCAGCAGCTTGTGGGGGGGTCGTGGCTACACCTTC
CDR3 protein: CASSLWGGRGYTF
D gene: NA
V gene: TRBV7-3
clone size: few
J gene: TRBJ1-2

CDR3 DNA: TGTGCCAGTAGTATCGAGGAGGGGGGCGACGAGCAGTACTTC
CDR3 protein: CASSIEEGGDEQYF
D gene: NA
V gene: TRBV19
clone size: medium-sized
J gene: TRBJ2-7

CDR3 DNA: TGTGCCAGCAGCTCCCCAGGCAACACTGAAGCTTTCTTT
CDR3 protein: CASSSPGNTEAFF
D gene: NA
V gene: TRBV7-8
clone size: once
J gene: TRBJ1-1